The 17 T cell receptor beta chains in this list originate from one sample, sequenced in a study of high-grade serous ovarian cancer treatment subgroups. Some clones are missing from TCRdb's copy, which holds only in-frame ones; the method was immunoSEQ multiplex PCR. The sample has 30,000 to 40,000 clones; around 80% are singletons. Tumor samples were obtained before definitive surgery or chemotherapy. Specimen: tumor tissue. The receptors shown here come from a human donor with high-grade serous ovarian cancer.

The rearrangement uses TRBV19 and TRBJ1-4; no clear D gene. Germline V gives CDR1 LNHDA, CDR2 SQIVND (reference sequence). The CDR3 is 16 residues long. Trimming took off 5 bases at V and 0 bases at J, with 13 bases between the two ends. CDR3 sequence reads: CASSGRSQPTNEKLFF. The CDR3 region has the DNA TGTGCCAGTAGTGGTAGGTCGCAGCCAACTAATGAAAAACTGTTTTTT.

This clone has just a few counts. The J gene is TRBJ1-2, the V gene TRBV4-3; no reliable D call. Germline V gene sequence: CDR1 LGHNA, CDR2 YSLEER. The CDR3 has 14 residues. V lost 1 base, J lost 2 bases, and 8 bases lay in between. The CDR3 nucleotides are TGCGCCAGCAGCCAAGCAAGGGTCAACTATGGCTACACCTTC. Residues: CASSQARVNYGYTF.

V and J are TRBV9 and TRBJ2-5; 8 nucleotides agree with TRBD2. The germline gives CDR1 SGDLS, CDR2 YYNGEE. This CDR3 is 14 amino acids long. V gave up 6 bases and J gave up 2 bases; unmatched junction bases: 6. CDR3 sequence (DNA): TGTGCCAGCACGGCGGGAGGATTTCAAGAGACCCAGTACTTC. This gives the protein CASTAGGFQETQYF.

The chain recombines TRBV9 with TRBJ2-1; D gene uncertain. Trimming pared 0 bases from V and 5 bases from J, leaving 12 bases between. The CDR3 contains 15 residues. Germline V CDR1 and CDR2: SGDLS, YYNGEE. The CDR3: CASSVGPQSDNEQFF. The CDR3 bases are TGTGCCAGCAGCGTAGGCCCTCAATCGGACAATGAGCAGTTCTTC.

The chain couples TRBV11-2 to TRBJ2-1, with 15 positions matching TRBD2. The junction had 8 bases not matched to a gene; V was cut back by 5 bases and J by 6 bases. CDR3 size: 17 residues. CDR1 is SGHAT, CDR2 FQNNGV, per germline. CDR3 in DNA: TGTGCCAGCAGCGGCAGGACTAGCGGGAGGGCCTTCAATGAGCAGTTCTTC. Translating it yields CASSGRTSGRAFNEQFF.

The rearrangement uses TRBV6-1 and TRBJ2-5; D possibly corresponds to TRBD1 (6 bases). Looked up from germline, CDR1 is MNHNS and CDR2 is SASEGT. The CDR3 covers 13 residues. CDR3 DNA: TGTGCATCGAATCCGACAGGCCAAGAGACCCAGTACTTC. Translated, it gives CASNPTGQETQYF.

The chain combines TRBV5-6 with TRBJ1-2, with unresolved D. The CDR3 contains 12 residues. Per the germline V gene, CDR1 is SGHDT and CDR2 is YYEEEE. The V end lost 3 bases, the J end lost 5 bases, and 8 bases lay between the germline ends. CDR3 residues: CASSSEPYGYTF. CDR3 nucleotide sequence: TGTGCCAGCAGCTCAGAGCCGTATGGCTACACCTTC.

The rearrangement joins TRBV7-3 to TRBJ2-3; D might be TRBD1 (6 bases). The ends were cut back, 7 bases at V and 6 bases at J, with 17 bases in the middle. Germline V gene lookup returns CDR1 SGHTA and CDR2 FQGTGA. The length of the CDR3 is 14 residues. CDR3 bases: TGTGCCAGCATCCAGGGGAGACTCGGGGATACGCAGTATTTT. Translating it yields CASIQGRLGDTQYF.

This clone was found a few times. This chain joins TRBV10-3 and TRBJ2-1, with D unclear. The CDR3 runs 16 residues. Germline CDR1 and CDR2: ENHRY and SYGVKD. The V and J ends lost 5 bases and 7 bases respectively, with 21 bases between them. CDR3 protein: CAISPRLDGRPNEQFF. The CDR3 nucleotides are TGTGCCATCAGTCCTCGACTGGACGGAAGACCAAATGAGCAGTTCTTC.

The J gene is TRBJ2-1, the V gene TRBV9; 7 positions match TRBD1. This CDR3 spans 13 amino acids. V dropped 7 bases and J dropped 6; count of bases not matched to a gene: 7. Germline V gene data show CDR1 as SGDLS and CDR2 as YYNGEE. The CDR3 protein is CASEGATFNEQFF. The CDR3 region has the DNA TGTGCCAGCGAGGGGGCTACCTTCAATGAGCAGTTCTTC. Full variable domain (missing parts from reference TRBV9 and TRBJ2-1): DSGVTQTPKHLITATGQRVTLRCSPRSGDLSVYWYQQSLDQGLQFLIQYYNGEERAKGNILERFSAQQFPDLHSELNLSSLELGDSALYFCASEGATFNEQFFGPGTRLTVL.

This chain connects TRBV27 to TRBJ2-1; a weak D match, TRBD2 (6 bases). The CDR3 is 14 amino acids. Germline V lookup: CDR1 MNHEY, CDR2 SMNVEV (reference sequence). V lost 3 bases and J lost 8, with 14 bases in between. CDR3 nucleotides: TGTGCCAGCAGTTTCCCCGACACGGGGGATGAGCAGTTCTTC. It specifies CASSFPDTGDEQFF.

This chain joins TRBV7-8 and TRBJ1-1; D remains ambiguous. Per the germline V gene, CDR1 is SGHVS and CDR2 is FQNEAQ. The CDR3 is 14 residues long. V was shortened by 1 base and J by 4 bases, with 10 bases between the two germline ends. Written as DNA, the CDR3 is TGTGCCAGCAGCTTAGTCCTCCTTTTCACTGAAGCTTTCTTT. It specifies CASSLVLLFTEAFF.

The gene calls are TRBV4-3 and TRBJ2-3; D not resolved. V lost 1 base and J 5 bases, leaving 1 base between the germline ends. Per the germline V gene, CDR1 is LGHNA and CDR2 is YSLEER. This CDR3 has 11 residues. Here the CDR3 reads CASSQGDTQYF. DNA for the CDR3: TGCGCCAGCAGCCAAGGAGATACGCAGTATTTT.

This chain joins TRBV28 and TRBJ2-2; D is perhaps TRBD1 or TRBD2 (5 bases each). CDR3 size: 14 residues. Germline values: CDR1 MDHEN, CDR2 SYDVKM. Trimming removed 6 bases at V and 8 bases at J, with 16 bases between. The CDR3 loop is CASRSPGPQGELFF. DNA of the CDR3: TGTGCCAGCAGGTCCCCGGGGCCTCAGGGGGAGCTGTTTTTT.

This clone was counted a few times. V usage is TRBV4-1 and J usage is TRBJ1-2; D is unclear. This CDR3 region has 16 residues. The ends were cut back, 0 bases at V and 4 bases at J, with 15 bases in the middle. The germline V gene encodes CDR1 MGHRA and CDR2 YSYEKL. The CDR3 nucleotides are TGCGCCAGCAGCCAAGACTCGGGGAGAGAGGGCTATGGCTACACCTTC. Amino acids: CASSQDSGREGYGYTF.

V is TRBV10-3 and J is TRBJ2-3, with a weak D call TRBD2 (6 bases). V lost 8 bases and J 6 bases, leaving 15 bases between the germline ends. Germline CDR1 and CDR2: ENHRY and SYGVKD. The CDR3 is 13 residues long. Here the CDR3 reads CAIGGPPGDTQYF. The CDR3 nucleotides read TGTGCCATCGGAGGGCCACCGGGTGATACGCAGTATTTT.

The chain combines TRBV12-5 with TRBJ1-1; D perhaps matches TRBD1 (5 bases). V dropped 5 bases and J dropped 0 bases, with 16 bases sitting between them. Looked up from germline, CDR1 is LGHNT and CDR2 is FRNRAP. This CDR3 is 16 amino acids long. In DNA form, the CDR3 reads TGTGCTAGTGGTGTCGTGGAGGGGATAATGAACACTGAAGCTTTCTTT. This translates into CASGVVEGIMNTEAFF.